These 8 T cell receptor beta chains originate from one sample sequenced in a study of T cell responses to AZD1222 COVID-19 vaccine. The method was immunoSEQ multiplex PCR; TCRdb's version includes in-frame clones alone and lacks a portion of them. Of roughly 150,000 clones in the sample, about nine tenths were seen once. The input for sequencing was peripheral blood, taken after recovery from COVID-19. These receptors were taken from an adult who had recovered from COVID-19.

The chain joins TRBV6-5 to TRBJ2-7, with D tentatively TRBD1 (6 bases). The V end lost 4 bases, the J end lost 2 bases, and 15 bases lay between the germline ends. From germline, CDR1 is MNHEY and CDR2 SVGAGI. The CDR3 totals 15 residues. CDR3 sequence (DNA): TGTGCCAGCAGTTTCGACCTACAGGGTCCCTACGAGCAGTACTTC. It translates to CASSFDLQGPYEQYF.

The CDR3 protein is CASSEFGGSETQYF. CDR3 coding DNA: TGTGCCAGCAGTGAATTCGGGGGGTCGGAGACCCAGTACTTC. This sequence joins TRBV25-1 and TRBJ2-5; 7 bases agree with TRBD2. This CDR3 has 14 amino acids. Germline values: CDR1 MGHDK, CDR2 SYGVNS. Trimming cost V 1 base and J 5 bases; bases outside gene matches: 4.

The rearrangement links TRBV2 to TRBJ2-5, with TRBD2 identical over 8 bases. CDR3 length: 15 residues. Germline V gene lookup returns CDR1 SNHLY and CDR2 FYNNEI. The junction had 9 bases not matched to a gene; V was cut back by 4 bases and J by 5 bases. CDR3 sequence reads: CASSALLAGGETQYF. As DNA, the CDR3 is TGTGCCAGCAGTGCCCTCCTAGCGGGCGGGGAGACCCAGTACTTC. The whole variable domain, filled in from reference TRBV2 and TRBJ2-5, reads EPEVTQTPSHQVTQMGQEVILRCVPISNHLYFYWYRQILGQKVEFLVSFYNNEISEKSEIFDDQFSVERPDGSNFTLKIRSTKLEDSAMYFCASSALLAGGETQYFGPGTRLLVL.

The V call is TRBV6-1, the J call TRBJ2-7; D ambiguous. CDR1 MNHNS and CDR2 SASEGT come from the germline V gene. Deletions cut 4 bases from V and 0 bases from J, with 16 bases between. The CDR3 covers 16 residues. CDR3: CASSGPVWQASYEQYF. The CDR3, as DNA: TGTGCCAGCAGTGGACCAGTTTGGCAGGCCTCCTACGAGCAGTACTTC.

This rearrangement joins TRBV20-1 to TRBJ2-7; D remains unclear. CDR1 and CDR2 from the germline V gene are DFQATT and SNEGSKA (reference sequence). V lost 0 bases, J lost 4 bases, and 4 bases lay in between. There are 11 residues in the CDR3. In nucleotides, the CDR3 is TGCAGTGCTAGAGAGGGGTACGAGCAGTACTTC. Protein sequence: CSAREGYEQYF.

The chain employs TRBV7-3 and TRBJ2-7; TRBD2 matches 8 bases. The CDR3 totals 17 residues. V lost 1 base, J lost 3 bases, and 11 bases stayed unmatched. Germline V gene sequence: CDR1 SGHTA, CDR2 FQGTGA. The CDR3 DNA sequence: TGTGCCAGCAGCTTAAACCCCCCTACGGGAGGGTTCTACGAGCAGTACTTC. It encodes CASSLNPPTGGFYEQYF.

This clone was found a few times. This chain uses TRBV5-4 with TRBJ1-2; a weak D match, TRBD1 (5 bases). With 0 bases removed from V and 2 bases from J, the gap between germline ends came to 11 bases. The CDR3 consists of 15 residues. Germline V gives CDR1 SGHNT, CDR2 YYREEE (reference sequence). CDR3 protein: CASSLARSGNYGYTF. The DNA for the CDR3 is TGTGCCAGCAGCTTGGCCAGGTCAGGGAACTATGGCTACACCTTC.

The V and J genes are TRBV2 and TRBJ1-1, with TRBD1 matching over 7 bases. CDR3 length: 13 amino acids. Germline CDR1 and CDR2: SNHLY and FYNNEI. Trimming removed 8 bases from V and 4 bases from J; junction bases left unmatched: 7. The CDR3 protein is CASLRDRFTEAFF. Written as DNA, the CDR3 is TGTGCCAGCCTTCGGGACAGATTCACTGAAGCTTTCTTT. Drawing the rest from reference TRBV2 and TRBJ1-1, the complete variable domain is EPEVTQTPSHQVTQMGQEVILRCVPISNHLYFYWYRQILGQKVEFLVSFYNNEISEKSEIFDDQFSVERPDGSNFTLKIRSTKLEDSAMYFCASLRDRFTEAFFGQGTRLTVV.